These T cell receptor beta chains were read from a single sample in a study of blood T cell repertoires in COVID-19. Clones were read by immunoSEQ multiplex PCR, and TCRdb kept only the in-frame ones, dropping some. This sample carries about 280,000 clones, 85% to 90% of them seen once, and the ten largest clones take about 14%. The specimen was peripheral blood. The receptor source for this set is a human donor in a cohort sampled during active COVID-19. Both conserved end residues are part of each CDR3. D genes are given only for firm matches. The size field is filled for only some rows; it gives once, few, many or a size class.

j_call d_call cdr3_length v_call clone_size cdr3_aa cdr3_nt
TRBJ1-2 TRBD1 17 TRBV28 few CASSSPLRGQGFYGYTF TGTGCCAGCAGTTCTCCACTAAGGGGACAGGGGTTCTATGGCTACACCTTC
TRBJ2-7 TRBD1 16 TRBV7-9 . CASSLGAGTGLYEQYF TGTGCCAGCAGCTTGGGTGCGGGGACAGGGCTCTACGAGCAGTACTTC
TRBJ2-7 . 14 TRBV5-6 . CASSLNDGAYEQYF TGTGCCAGCAGCCTGAATGACGGAGCCTACGAGCAGTACTTC
TRBJ2-7 . 12 TRBV5-1 . CASSERDYEQYF TGCGCCAGCAGCGAGAGAGACTACGAGCAGTACTTC
TRBJ2-7 TRBD1 15 TRBV4-1 . CASSNRTGGFYEQYF TGCGCCAGCAGTAATCGGACAGGGGGCTTCTACGAGCAGTACTTC
TRBJ1-6 TRBD1 14 TRBV27 . CASRTGTVNSPLHF TGTGCCAGCAGAACCGGGACAGTGAATTCACCCCTCCACTTT
TRBJ1-1 . 15 TRBV7-9 . CASSLANSPGTEAFF TGTGCCAGCAGCTTAGCTAACTCCCCGGGCACTGAAGCTTTCTTT
TRBJ2-1 . 17 TRBV7-2 . CASSPGLPGMQPNEQFF TGTGCCAGCAGCCCGGGACTTCCTGGTATGCAACCCAATGAGCAGTTCTTC
TRBJ2-7 . 13 TRBV5-1 . CASSPYNSYEQYF TGCGCCAGCAGCCCGTATAATTCTTACGAGCAGTACTTC
TRBJ1-1 . 11 TRBV6-2/TRBV6-3 . CASSTGFEAFF TGTGCCAGCAGTACAGGATTTGAAGCTTTCTTT
TRBJ2-7 . 11 TRBV2 . CASRSAGEQYF TGTGCCAGCCGTTCCGCCGGCGAGCAGTACTTC
TRBJ2-7 . 12 TRBV11-2 . CASSFLRAEQYF TGTGCCAGCAGCTTCCTACGTGCCGAGCAGTACTTC
TRBJ2-1 . 11 TRBV30 few CAWGTQIEQFF TGTGCCTGGGGGACTCAGATAGAGCAGTTCTTC
TRBJ2-7 TRBD2 11 TRBV25-1 . CASRGGYEQYF TGTGCCAGCAGGGGGGGGTACGAGCAGTACTTC
TRBJ2-1 . 18 TRBV9 . CASSPKTLFQAVEGEQFF TGTGCCAGCAGCCCGAAAACACTATTCCAAGCGGTCGAAGGGGAGCAGTTCTTC
TRBJ2-7 . 11 TRBV6-5 . CASSYRDGQYF TGTGCCAGCAGTTACAGAGATGGGCAGTACTTC
TRBJ1-2 TRBD1 15 TRBV6-6 . CASSYSRQGASGYTF TGTGCCAGCAGTTACTCTAGACAGGGGGCCTCTGGCTACACCTTC
TRBJ2-7 . 15 TRBV5-1 few CASSLGAVGAYEQYF TGCGCCAGCAGCTTGGGGGCAGTCGGGGCCTACGAGCAGTACTTC
TRBJ1-4 TRBD1 15 TRBV18 once CASSRGQAPNEKLFF TGTGCCAGCTCACGCGGACAGGCCCCTAATGAAAAACTGTTTTTT
TRBJ2-5 TRBD2 17 TRBV28 . CASSLGLYAGGQETQYF TGTGCCAGCAGTTTAGGGTTGTATGCGGGAGGGCAAGAGACCCAGTACTTC
TRBJ1-5 TRBD1 15 TRBV6-2/TRBV6-3 . CASSYSGQGYQPQHF TGTGCCAGCAGTTACTCAGGACAGGGATATCAGCCCCAGCATTTT
TRBJ1-1 . 12 TRBV10-3 . CAISLDSNGAFF TGTGCCATCAGCTTGGACAGCAACGGGGCTTTCTTT
TRBJ2-1 TRBD2 15 TRBV14 once CASSQAGTTNNEQFF TGTGCCAGCAGCCAAGCAGGGACTACAAACAATGAGCAGTTCTTC
TRBJ2-3 . 13 TRBV7-9 . CASSWERADTQYF TGTGCCAGCAGCTGGGAGCGCGCAGATACGCAGTATTTT
TRBJ1-1 . 13 TRBV5-1 once CASSLGESTEAFF TGCGCCAGCAGCTTGGGAGAAAGTACTGAAGCTTTCTTT
TRBJ1-3 TRBD1 16 TRBV4-3 . CASSLHRQGSGNTIYF TGCGCCAGCAGCCTCCATCGACAGGGCTCTGGAAACACCATATATTTT
TRBJ2-2 . 18 TRBV4-3 . CASSQDGPPARGTGELFF TGCGCCAGCAGCCAAGATGGCCCCCCCGCCCGGGGAACCGGGGAGCTGTTTTTT
TRBJ2-3 TRBD2 15 TRBV15 . CATRRLAGPTDTQYF TGTGCCACCAGGAGACTAGCGGGACCTACAGATACGCAGTATTTT
TRBJ2-7 TRBD2 15 TRBV7-2 . CASSLGLAASNEQYF TGTGCCAGCAGCTTGGGGCTAGCGGCATCAAACGAGCAGTACTTC
TRBJ1-3 . 13 TRBV5-6 . CASSFRGKHTIYF TGTGCCAGCAGCTTTCGAGGGAAACACACCATATATTTT
TRBJ1-3 . 15 TRBV6-5 once CASSYTGDPGNTIYF TGTGCCAGCAGTTACACGGGGGACCCTGGAAACACCATATATTTT
TRBJ1-6 TRBD1 14 TRBV30 . CAWNLGQTNSPLHF TGTGCCTGGAACCTGGGACAGACCAATTCACCCCTCCACTTT
TRBJ1-2 . 14 TRBV27 . CASSFRVPNYGYTF TGTGCCAGCAGTTTCCGGGTCCCCAACTATGGCTACACCTTC
TRBJ2-1 TRBD2 13 TRBV18 few CASSSLADNEQFF TGTGCCAGCTCAAGTCTAGCGGACAATGAGCAGTTCTTC
TRBJ1-6 TRBD1 16 TRBV2 . CASRAGTGVQNSPLHF TGTGCCAGCAGGGCTGGGACAGGGGTGCAAAATTCACCCCTCCACTTT
TRBJ2-5 . 13 TRBV27 . CASKALSAGTQYF TGTGCCAGCAAGGCCCTTTCGGCGGGGACCCAGTACTTC